The next 27 T cell receptor beta chains were all read from a single sample in a study of cytomegalovirus exposure and HLA in healthy donors. PCR was performed using 60 Vbeta and 13 Jbeta primers. Sequencing was performed with immunoSEQ multiplex PCR; in TCRdb, only in-frame clones are kept and a portion is missing. This sample's clone table lists roughly 50,000 clones. The specimen sequenced was PBMCs. Source of these receptors: a man in his forties or fifties in good health and CMV-seropositive.

The genes are TRBV19 and TRBJ1-2; maybe TRBD1 (6 bases). The CDR3 spans 14 residues. CDR1 and CDR2 from the germline V gene are LNHDA and SQIVND (reference sequence). V was clipped by 8 bases and J by 1 base, with 14 bases between them. Here the CDR3 DNA reads TGTGCCAGTCACCCTAACAGGGTTAACTATGGCTACACCTTC. This codes for CASHPNRVNYGYTF.

The chain joins TRBV7-3 to TRBJ2-5; D possibly corresponds to TRBD2 (5 bases). The V gene's germline CDR1 is SGHTA and CDR2 FQGTGA. With 1 base removed from V and 11 bases from J, the gap between germline ends came to 17 bases. This CDR3 region has 14 residues. CDR3 in DNA: TGTGCCAGCAGCTTAAACCCTGGTAGGACGGGGCAGTACTTC. It translates to CASSLNPGRTGQYF.

The chain couples TRBV30 to TRBJ2-1, with TRBD2 matching 11 bases. In germline, CDR1 is GTSNPN, CDR2 SVGIG (reference sequence). The CDR3 extends over 15 amino acids. V trimming: 5 bases; J trimming: 8 bases; junction bases outside the gene matches: 11. The CDR3 spells CAWDSGLAAGDEQFF. DNA of the CDR3: TGTGCCTGGGATTCGGGACTAGCGGCGGGGGATGAGCAGTTCTTC.

The V and J genes are TRBV4-2 and TRBJ1-1; 8 bases agree with TRBD1. The CDR3 length is 18 residues. Germline CDR1 is LGHNA and CDR2 is YNFKEQ. Unmatched junction bases numbered 10, after V lost 0 bases and J lost 1 base. CDR3 DNA: TGTGCCAGCAGCCAAGATCTCGCAGGGGGCGCATGGAACACTGAAGCTTTCTTT. Its protein product is CASSQDLAGGAWNTEAFF.

The rearrangement uses TRBV19 and TRBJ2-1; D might be TRBD1 (5 bases). Trimming left V 8 bases short and J 0 bases short, with 11 bases between. Germline V gives CDR1 LNHDA, CDR2 SQIVND (reference sequence). The CDR3 runs to 14 residues. The CDR3 loop reads CASARTISYNEQFF. In DNA, the CDR3 is TGTGCCAGTGCCAGGACAATCTCCTACAATGAGCAGTTCTTC.

The genes are TRBV18 and TRBJ2-5; tentative D call: TRBD1 (6 bases). The CDR3 is 13 amino acids. Germline-derived CDR1 and CDR2 are KGHSH and LQKENI. With 7 bases removed from V and 5 bases from J, the gap between germline ends came to 14 bases. For the CDR3, the DNA is TGTGCCAGCTTAGGACAGTCACAGGAGACCCAGTACTTC. Its protein is CASLGQSQETQYF.

The V gene is TRBV4-2, the J gene TRBJ1-2, with 12 bases lining up with TRBD1. From germline, CDR1 is LGHNA and CDR2 YNFKEQ. This CDR3 is built from 16 residues. The trim removed 4 bases at V and 4 bases at J, leaving 7 bases unmatched. This chain's CDR3 is CASSRGDRGQTYGYTF. The CDR3 nucleotides read TGTGCCAGCAGCCGGGGGGACAGGGGGCAAACCTATGGCTACACCTTC.

The CDR3 is CASSVSAGTSGEQETQYF. Written as DNA, the CDR3 is TGTGCCAGCAGCGTATCCGCGGGGACTAGCGGAGAACAAGAGACCCAGTACTTC. The genes are TRBV9 and TRBJ2-5, with 11 positions matching TRBD2. The CDR3 has 18 residues. From germline, CDR1 is SGDLS and CDR2 YYNGEE. With V trimmed by 1 base and J by 2 bases, 10 bases remained unmatched.

CDR3 sequence reads: CASSMTSGSPNTGELFF. CDR3 DNA: TGCGCCAGCAGCATGACTAGCGGGTCCCCGAACACCGGGGAGCTGTTTTTT. The chain is built from TRBV5-1 and TRBJ2-2; 10 nucleotides align to TRBD2. Trimming cost V 4 bases and J 0 bases; bases outside gene matches: 6. The CDR3 is made up of 17 amino acids. Germline assignment: CDR1 SGHRS and CDR2 YFSETQ.

The chain couples TRBV30 to TRBJ2-7; tentatively, D is TRBD2 (6 bases). CDR1 GTSNPN and CDR2 SVGIG come from the germline V gene (reference sequence). CDR3 length: 14 amino acids. V lost 6 bases and J 4 bases, leaving 19 bases between the germline ends. For the CDR3, the DNA is TGTGCCTGCTCCCTCGGGACTCTGACTTACGAGCAGTACTTC. As protein: CACSLGTLTYEQYF.

CDR3 sequence reads: CASSLGDRDQPQHF. In nucleotides, the CDR3 is TGTGCCAGCAGCTTAGGGGACAGAGATCAGCCCCAGCATTTT. The V and J genes are TRBV7-2 and TRBJ1-5, with 7 bases aligning to TRBD1. CDR3 size: 14 residues. CDR1 and CDR2 from the germline V gene are SGHTA and FQGNSA. Trimming took 1 base from V and 5 from J; bases not matched to a gene: 2.

The rearrangement uses TRBV10-2 and TRBJ2-5, with 11 bases lining up with TRBD2. TRBJ2-7 explains the end of the DNA better; the J call may be wrong. The CDR3 is 15 residues long. Per the germline V gene, CDR1 is WSHSY and CDR2 is SAAADI. CDR3 nucleotide sequence: TGCGCCAGCAGTAGCAGACTAGCGGGGTCCTACGAGCAGTACTTC. Protein: CASSSRLAGSYEQYF.

CDR3 in amino acids: CASSLGGGSYNSPLHF. In DNA, the CDR3 is TGTGCCAGTAGCCTGGGAGGGGGCTCCTATAATTCACCCCTCCACTTT. The V and J genes are TRBV19 and TRBJ1-6; maybe TRBD1 (6 bases). V dropped 6 bases and J dropped 0 bases, with 12 bases sitting between them. The CDR3 runs to 16 residues. Germline V lookup: CDR1 LNHDA, CDR2 SQIVND (reference sequence).

The chain's CDR3 is CASSPVYEQYF. The CDR3 bases are TGTGCCAGCAGCCCCGTCTACGAGCAGTACTTC. The chain links TRBV14 to TRBJ2-7; D gene uncertain. This CDR3 has 11 residues. Germline lookup yields CDR1 SGHDN and CDR2 FVKESK. Trimming shortened V by 4 bases and J by 3 bases, and 4 bases separated the two germline ends.

As to this clone: Other DNA sequences within the sample encode an identical CDR3. This chain joins TRBV6-5 and TRBJ1-3; D is ambiguous. Trimming left V 0 bases short and J 1 base short, with 7 bases between. The CDR3 contains 15 residues. Germline CDR1 MNHEY, CDR2 SVGAGI. For the CDR3, the DNA is TGTGCCAGCAGTTACTCTGCGGGGTCTGGAAACACCATATATTTT. Translation: CASSYSAGSGNTIYF.

The chain carries TRBV29-1 and TRBJ2-1, with D tentatively TRBD2 (6 bases). Germline loops: CDR1 SQVTM, CDR2 ANQGSEA. V lost 4 bases to trimming and J lost 15 bases, with 13 bases between them. This CDR3 comprises 10 residues. As DNA, the CDR3 is TGCAGCGTTGGGGGGGTAGTACGGTTCTTC. Amino acid sequence: CSVGGVVRFF.

The chain joins TRBV4-3 to TRBJ1-4; perhaps TRBD1 as D (6 bases). This CDR3 is built from 15 residues. The germline CDR1 and CDR2 sequences are LGHNA and YSLEER. V was clipped by 2 bases and J by 2 bases, with 9 bases between them. In DNA, the CDR3 is TGCGCCAGCAGCCAATATCAGGGGACTAATGAAAAACTGTTTTTT. The encoded protein is CASSQYQGTNEKLFF.

This clone is medium-sized by frequency. The J gene is TRBJ2-2, the V gene TRBV6-4; D is possibly TRBD1 (6 bases). The CDR3 is made up of 14 amino acids. In germline, CDR1 is MRHNA, CDR2 SNTAGT. Trimming removed 3 bases at V and 3 bases at J, with 8 bases between. The CDR3 bases are TGTGCCAGCAGTGAGAAGGGGGACACCGGGGAGCTGTTTTTT. Translated, it gives CASSEKGDTGELFF.

Concerning this clone itself: Other nucleotide sequences in the sample specify the same CDR3. The chain is built from TRBV19 and TRBJ1-5, with 9 bases matching TRBD1. Germline loops: CDR1 LNHDA, CDR2 SQIVND (reference sequence). Losses at the gene ends were 1 base for V and 2 bases for J; bases not matched to a gene: 3. The CDR3 consists of 16 residues. The CDR3 bases are TGTGCCAGTAGTATAGTACAGGGGGCTGGCAATCAGCCCCAGCATTTT. Protein: CASSIVQGAGNQPQHF.

The chain links TRBV5-1 to TRBJ2-5; D unclear. The DNA end is a closer match to TRBJ2-7, so the J assignment may be wrong. This CDR3 contains 14 residues. The germline V gene encodes CDR1 SGHRS and CDR2 YFSETQ. The CDR3 sequence: CASNPRERSYEQYF. In DNA, the CDR3 is TGCGCCAGCAACCCTCGAGAGAGGTCCTACGAGCAGTACTTC.

This chain links TRBV11-2 with TRBJ1-5; no definite D call. V was shortened by 4 bases and J by 0 bases, with 10 bases between the two germline ends. Germline-derived CDR1 and CDR2 are SGHAT and FQNNGV. CDR3 size: 15 residues. The CDR3 loop is CASSSDGDSNQPQHF. The CDR3 DNA sequence: TGTGCCAGCAGCTCAGACGGAGATAGCAATCAGCCCCAGCATTTT.

This chain joins TRBV29-1 and TRBJ1-2; TRBD1 matches at 9 bases. The V segment lost 8 bases and the J segment 7 bases; nucleotides outside the gene matches: 8. Germline V gene lookup returns CDR1 SQVTM and CDR2 ANQGSEA. This CDR3 is 12 amino acids long. CDR3 DNA: TGCAGCTCAGAACAGGGGGCGGGTGGCTACACCTTC. Amino acid sequence: CSSEQGAGGYTF. The full variable domain, with the rest looked up from reference TRBV29-1 and TRBJ1-2, is SAVISQKPSRDICQRGTSLTIQCQVDSQVTMMFWYRQQPGQSLTLIATANQGSEATYESGFVIDKFPISRPNLTFSTLTVSNMSPEDSSIYLCSSEQGAGGYTFGSGTRLTVV.

The rearrangement joins TRBV19 to TRBJ2-2; tentatively, D is TRBD2 (6 bases). CDR3 length: 16 amino acids. Germline lookup yields CDR1 LNHDA and CDR2 SQIVND (reference sequence). The ends were cut back, 4 bases at V and 3 bases at J, with 15 bases in the middle. CDR3 DNA sequence: TGTGCCAGTAGTAGGTTATTCGGGAGTGACACCGGGGAGCTGTTTTTT. It codes for CASSRLFGSDTGELFF.

This chain joins TRBV6-6 and TRBJ2-3; TRBD1 aligns across 7 bases. Germline V gene sequence: CDR1 MNHNY, CDR2 SVGAGI (reference sequence). The CDR3 is 15 residues long. The trim removed 6 bases at V and 3 bases at J, leaving 9 bases unmatched. CDR3 protein: CASSLDRDVTDTQYF. CDR3 nucleotides: TGTGCCAGCAGCCTCGACAGGGATGTTACAGATACGCAGTATTTT.

The rearrangement uses TRBV2 and TRBJ2-5; D possibly corresponds to TRBD2 (6 bases). CDR3 size: 15 residues. CDR1 is SNHLY, CDR2 FYNNEI, per germline. V lost 6 bases, J lost 2 bases, and 16 bases lay in between. The CDR3 sequence is CASSASAGLQETQYF. CDR3 coding DNA: TGTGCCAGCAGCGCAAGCGCGGGACTTCAAGAGACCCAGTACTTC.

This chain connects TRBV9 to TRBJ1-2; D is possibly TRBD1 (6 bases). The CDR3 loop spans 15 amino acids. Germline V CDR1 and CDR2: SGDLS, YYNGEE. Trimming removed 4 bases at V and 7 bases at J, with 20 bases between. In nucleotides, the CDR3 is TGTGCCAGCAGCAGCGGGGGCGCAGGGGAAGGTGGCTACACCTTC. This gives the protein CASSSGGAGEGGYTF.

The gene calls are TRBV6-4 and TRBJ2-1; TRBD2 matches 9 bases. After removal of 2 bases from V and 6 bases from J, the junction contained 5 bases not matched to a gene. This CDR3 is 15 amino acids long. Germline V gene lookup returns CDR1 MRHNA and CDR2 SNTAGT. CDR3 coding DNA: TGTGCCAGCAGTGACAGCCTAGCGGGGAGCAATGAGCAGTTCTTC. Its protein is CASSDSLAGSNEQFF.